This T cell receptor beta chain was identified in a study of metastatic and nonmetastatic thyroid tumors. Study-level background: Patients with malignant and benign thyroid disease provided blood and tumor or nodule tissue, whose repertoires were compared.

The table lists this clone with many counts. Its antigen is not identified. Broader study findings: Benign nodules reportedly had significantly lower TCR beta diversity than malignant thyroid tumors in blood and tumor.

None of the patients had undergone any treatment ahead of thyroid surgery. Per germline, CDR1 SGHVS and CDR2 FNYEAQ. This CDR3 has 19 amino acids. Trimming shortened V by 4 bases and J by 7 bases, and 28 bases separated the two germline ends. Under the authors' procedure: The study built a papillary thyroid cancer distant-metastasis classifier from CDR3 differences across clinicopathological groups. Using MiXCR, TCRdb re-called clones from the PCR reads. The V and J calls here are based on TCRdb, not the publication. The table includes 45,000 or so clones, roughly 4% detected once. V is TRBV7-6 and J is TRBJ1-4; TRBD1 might be the D (6 bases). The sequenced sample consisted of blood. The TCR comes from a female donor with papillary thyroid cancer or a benign thyroid nodule (not recorded which). Some clones in this sample may be carry-over from other donors' samples. In DNA, the CDR3 is TGTGCCAGCAGCTCCGGCCCGGGTCAGGGGTCGCTAGGAAGTGAAAAACTGTTTTTT. This gives the protein CASSSGPGQGSLGSEKLFF.